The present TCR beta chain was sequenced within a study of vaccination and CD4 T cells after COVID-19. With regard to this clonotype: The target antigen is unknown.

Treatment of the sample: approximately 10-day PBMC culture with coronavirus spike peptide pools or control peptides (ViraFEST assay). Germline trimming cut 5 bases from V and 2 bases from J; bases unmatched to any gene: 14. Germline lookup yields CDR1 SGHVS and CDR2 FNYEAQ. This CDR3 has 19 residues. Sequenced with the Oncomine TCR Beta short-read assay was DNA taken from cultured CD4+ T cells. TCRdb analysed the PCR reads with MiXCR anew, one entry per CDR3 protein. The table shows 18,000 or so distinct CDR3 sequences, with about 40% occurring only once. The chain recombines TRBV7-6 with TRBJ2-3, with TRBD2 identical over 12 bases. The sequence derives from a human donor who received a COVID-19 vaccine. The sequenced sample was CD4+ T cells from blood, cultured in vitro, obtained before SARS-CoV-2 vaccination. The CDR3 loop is CASSHQTSGGTLSTDTQYF. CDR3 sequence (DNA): TGTGCCAGCAGCCACCAGACTAGCGGGGGAACCCTATCCACAGATACGCAGTATTTT.